The 17 T cell receptor beta chains below all came from one sample that was sequenced in a study of CD8+ T cells in alopecia areata. RNA extraction was followed by reverse transcription into cDNA, which acted as the sequencing template. Produced via immunoSEQ multiplex PCR; TCRdb's table is partial and in-frame only. The sample lists hundreds of thousands of clones; 57% were seen once. The sequences come from CD4+ T cells sorted from blood, collected at week 0. The receptors stem from a human donor with alopecia areata.

This sequence joins TRBV27 and TRBJ1-1; D is ambiguous. Germline CDR1 and CDR2: MNHEY and SMNVEV (reference sequence). This CDR3 has 13 amino acids. V lost 5 bases and J 1 base, leaving 8 bases between the germline ends. The CDR3 loop reads CASSNYKNTEAFF. The CDR3 coding sequence is TGTGCCAGCAGTAACTACAAGAACACTGAAGCTTTCTTT.

V and J are TRBV30 and TRBJ2-7; unclear D gene. The CDR3 contains 13 residues. The germline CDR1 and CDR2 sequences are GTSNPN and SVGIG (reference sequence). V lost 0 bases and J 4 bases, leaving 10 bases between the germline ends. The CDR3 DNA is TGTGCCTGGAGTGTCGGGCTAATATACGAGCAGTACTTC. Residues: CAWSVGLIYEQYF. The variable domain in full, with the rest retrieved from reference TRBV30 and TRBJ2-7, is SQTIHQWPATLVQPVGSPLSLECTVEGTSNPNLYWYRQAAGRGLQLLFYSVGIGQISSEVPQNLSASRPQDRQFILSSKKLLLSDSGFYLCAWSVGLIYEQYFGPGTRLTVT.

The gene calls are TRBV7-9 and TRBJ2-2, with 7 bases identical to TRBD2. Germline V gene lookup returns CDR1 SEHNR and CDR2 FQNEAQ (reference sequence). The V gene end was trimmed by 3 bases and the J gene end by 6 bases; junction bases not matched to a gene: 16. The CDR3 contains 18 residues. The CDR3 here is CASSFSSYRTRSPGELFF. The CDR3 bases are TGTGCCAGCAGCTTCTCAAGCTACAGGACTAGGAGCCCCGGGGAGCTGTTTTTT. The whole variable domain, filled in from reference TRBV7-9 and TRBJ2-2, reads DTGVSQNPRHKITKRGQNVTFRCDPISEHNRLYWYRQTLGQGPEFLTYFQNEAQLEKSRLLSDRFSAERPKGSFSTLEIQRTEQGDSAMYLCASSFSSYRTRSPGELFFGEGSRLTVL.

This clone turned up a few times. The chain is built from TRBV4-1 and TRBJ2-6, with D uncertain. V lost 2 bases to trimming and J lost 0 bases, with 5 bases between them. CDR1 and CDR2 (germline): MGHRA, YSYEKL. The CDR3 runs 15 residues. In nucleotides, the CDR3 is TGCGCCAGCAGCCAACCAGACTCTGGGGCCAACGTCCTGACTTTC. It translates to CASSQPDSGANVLTF.

This chain joins TRBV25-1 and TRBJ2-7; 7 bases match TRBD1. The CDR3 is 13 residues long. The V and J ends lost 7 bases and 2 bases, in that order; junction bases with no gene match: 5. Per the germline V gene, CDR1 is MGHDK and CDR2 is SYGVNS. The CDR3 reads CASTTGVAYEQYF. CDR3 nucleotide sequence: TGTGCCAGCACAACAGGGGTTGCCTACGAGCAGTACTTC.

This clone was detected many times. CDR3 nucleotides: TGCAGCGTTGAAGGGCCGTACTATGGCTACACCTTC. It codes for CSVEGPYYGYTF. The chain uses TRBV29-1 and TRBJ1-2, with D unclear. V gave up 1 base and J gave up 3 bases, with 6 bases separating them. The CDR3 covers 12 residues. Looked up from germline, CDR1 is SQVTM and CDR2 is ANQGSEA.

This clone has a handful of counts. DNA of the CDR3: TGTGCCAGCAGCGTAGTAGTCCAGGGTACGCAGTATTTT. It is translated as CASSVVVQGTQYF. V is TRBV9 and J is TRBJ2-3; the D gene is possibly TRBD1 (5 bases). CDR3 length: 13 amino acids. V was pared by 0 bases and J by 8 bases, with 10 bases between. Germline values: CDR1 SGDLS, CDR2 YYNGEE.

The J gene is TRBJ1-1, the V gene TRBV25-1; TRBD1 might be the D (5 bases). Trimming removed 1 base from V and 5 bases from J, with 11 bases in between. This CDR3 spans 14 amino acids. Germline values: CDR1 MGHDK, CDR2 SYGVNS. In nucleotides, the CDR3 is TGTGCCAGCAGTGAATTACCGGGGGTTACTGAAGCTTTCTTT. It translates to CASSELPGVTEAFF.

The V call is TRBV27, the J call TRBJ2-7; the D is unclear. Trimming left V 4 bases short and J 2 bases short, with 9 bases between. The CDR3 has 13 amino acids. From germline, CDR1 is MNHEY and CDR2 SMNVEV (reference sequence). In DNA, the CDR3 is TGTGCCAGCAGTTCCGTGGCTGCCTACGAGCAGTACTTC. This translates into CASSSVAAYEQYF.

The genes are TRBV7-3 and TRBJ2-3; a possible D gene is TRBD2 (6 bases). Germline V gene data show CDR1 as SGHTA and CDR2 as FQGTGA. The V end was cut by 3 bases, the J end by 4 bases, with 14 bases between. The length of the CDR3 is 15 residues. DNA for the CDR3: TGTGCCAGCAGCTTGGGGGGACCCAGGTCAGATACGCAGTATTTT. Residues: CASSLGGPRSDTQYF.

CDR3 in DNA: TGTGCCAGCAGCCCGGATCCAGTGGATACGCAGTATTTT. Its protein is CASSPDPVDTQYF. The chain has TRBV7-9 and TRBJ2-3; D not resolved. The CDR3 runs 13 residues. The germline V gene has CDR1 SEHNR and CDR2 FQNEAQ (reference sequence). The V end lost 5 bases, the J end lost 6 bases, and 12 bases lay between the germline ends.

This chain links TRBV15 with TRBJ2-2, with D hard to call. This CDR3 has 15 residues. Per germline, CDR1 LNHNV and CDR2 YYDKDF (reference sequence). V gave up 1 base and J gave up 7 bases, with 13 bases separating them. CDR3 protein: CATSRVFTVVGELFF. The CDR3 nucleotides read TGTGCCACCAGCAGAGTTTTTACGGTAGTCGGGGAGCTGTTTTTT.

The chain recombines TRBV10-1 with TRBJ2-7; D not resolved. This CDR3 comprises 14 residues. V lost 3 bases and J lost 2, with 11 bases in between. Germline V CDR1 and CDR2: WNHNN, SYGVQD (reference sequence). CDR3 amino acids: CASSEWAGPYEQYF. CDR3 nucleotide sequence: TGCGCCAGCAGTGAATGGGCCGGACCCTACGAGCAGTACTTC.

V and J are TRBV5-7 and TRBJ2-7; 11 nucleotides agree with TRBD2. TRBV5-7 is designated an ORF whose function remains uncertain. V lost 3 bases, J lost 0 bases, and 8 bases stayed unmatched. The CDR3 totals 17 residues. In DNA form, the CDR3 reads TGTGCCAGCAGCTGGAGGGGACTAGCGGAGTACTCCTACGAGCAGTACTTC. Its translation: CASSWRGLAEYSYEQYF.

This clone turned up a few times. The chain is built from TRBV29-1 and TRBJ1-2; weak D call: TRBD1 (5 bases). Germline V gives CDR1 SQVTM, CDR2 ANQGSEA. The CDR3 extends over 15 amino acids. With 6 bases removed from V and 4 bases from J, the gap between germline ends came to 21 bases. CDR3 sequence (DNA): TGCAGCGTACAACAGACAGCCCGCTTCTTCTATGGCTACACCTTC. It codes for CSVQQTARFFYGYTF.

The chain recombines TRBV4-2 with TRBJ1-2, with D hard to call. V lost 1 base and J lost 3, with 12 bases in between. The CDR3 has 15 residues. Germline CDR1 LGHNA, CDR2 YNFKEQ. CDR3 in DNA: TGTGCCAGCAGCCAAGCGGGTAACAGATACTATGGCTACACCTTC. Protein sequence: CASSQAGNRYYGYTF.

This chain connects TRBV6-1 to TRBJ1-5, with 9 bases lining up with TRBD1. The length of the CDR3 is 16 residues. Germline CDR1 is MNHNS and CDR2 is SASEGT. The V gene end was trimmed by 4 bases and the J gene end by 5 bases; junction bases not matched to a gene: 9. In DNA, the CDR3 is TGTGCCAGCAGTGCGTCCAGGGACAGGGTCCATCAGCCCCAGCATTTT. This gives the protein CASSASRDRVHQPQHF.